These T cell receptor beta chains were read from a single sample in a study of blood T cells in healthy people across ages. TCRdb analysed the 5' RACE reads with MiXCR anew, one entry per CDR3 protein. The sample holds roughly 1,500,000 distinct CDR3 sequences, 42% seen once. Sequenced sample: blood. The origin of the receptors is a woman aged 18-35 years in good health. CDR3s include the opening cysteine and the closing phenylalanine or tryptophan.

J: TRBJ2-3; V: TRBV2; CDR3: CASSGAGPFLGDTQYF
J: TRBJ1-5; V: TRBV28; CDR3: CASKVGNQPQHF
J: TRBJ1-1; V: TRBV20-1; CDR3: CSARPIGTGKTEAFF
J: TRBJ2-7; V: TRBV2; CDR3: CASSERLGDRPQTGEYF
J: TRBJ1-6; V: TRBV10-3; CDR3: CAISEAGNFGSYNSPLHF
J: TRBJ1-2; V: TRBV14; CDR3: CASSSGGGKYNYGYTF
J: TRBJ1-4; V: TRBV12-3/TRBV12-4; CDR3: CASSLVAGGSEKLFF
J: TRBJ2-2; V: TRBV6-6; CDR3: CASSKSLGQRNTGELFF
J: TRBJ2-3; V: TRBV28; CDR3: CASSLSDGSDTQYF
J: TRBJ2-1; V: TRBV12-3/TRBV12-4; CDR3: CASRGVGKNIQFF
J: TRBJ2-1; V: TRBV27; CDR3: CASSDSGGDYYNEQFF
J: TRBJ1-2; V: TRBV29-1; CDR3: CSVEDAGYGYTF
J: TRBJ1-2; V: TRBV7-9; CDR3: CASSSETGLYGYTF
J: TRBJ1-4; V: TRBV20-1; CDR3: CSARAGPIGLATNEKLFF
J: TRBJ2-3; V: TRBV12-3/TRBV12-4; CDR3: CASRWDRGSTDMQYF
J: TRBJ1-2; V: TRBV3-1; CDR3: CASSSRPGTNYGYTF
J: TRBJ1-1; V: TRBV14; CDR3: CASSQDAGQVHTEAFF
J: TRBJ2-6; V: TRBV12-3/TRBV12-4; CDR3: CASSSGTTSGANVLTF
J: TRBJ1-1; V: TRBV18; CDR3: CASSPNIGAEGTEAFF
J: TRBJ1-4; V: TRBV6-2/TRBV6-3; CDR3: CASSYSLGKLFF
J: TRBJ2-5; V: TRBV12-3/TRBV12-4; CDR3: CASSLRTGVGETQYF
J: TRBJ1-4; V: TRBV30; CDR3: CAWSVPATNEKLFF
J: TRBJ2-7; V: TRBV6-1; CDR3: CASRPATGVYEQYF
J: TRBJ2-1; V: TRBV20-1; CDR3: CSAAVGGKGSYNEQFF
J: TRBJ1-2; V: TRBV7-2; CDR3: CASSAAYPDGYTF
J: TRBJ2-3; V: TRBV28; CDR3: CASSATGARTDTQYF
J: TRBJ2-1; V: TRBV7-9; CDR3: CASSKALHEQFF
J: TRBJ1-2; V: TRBV30; CDR3: CAWTMTGWGHTF
J: TRBJ2-1; V: TRBV3-1; CDR3: CASSLRGGGSNNEQFF
J: TRBJ1-2; V: TRBV7-9; CDR3: CASSPRDRGEYGYTF
J: -; V: TRBV20-1; CDR3: CSASSDSYEQYF
J: TRBJ1-1; V: TRBV7-3; CDR3: CASSSQGTTEAFF
J: TRBJ1-2; V: TRBV30; CDR3: CAWSTEYGYTF
J: TRBJ1-2; V: TRBV6-6; CDR3: CVSRLQGTDYGYTF
J: TRBJ2-5; V: TRBV2; CDR3: CASTSVDGGRETQYF
J: TRBJ2-7; V: TRBV27; CDR3: CASGISRNEQYF
J: TRBJ1-2; V: TRBV15; CDR3: CATSRQEANYGYTF
J: TRBJ2-3; V: TRBV9; CDR3: CASSVGSSGKTDTQYF
J: TRBJ2-7; V: TRBV2; CDR3: CARGRSGGPYEQYF